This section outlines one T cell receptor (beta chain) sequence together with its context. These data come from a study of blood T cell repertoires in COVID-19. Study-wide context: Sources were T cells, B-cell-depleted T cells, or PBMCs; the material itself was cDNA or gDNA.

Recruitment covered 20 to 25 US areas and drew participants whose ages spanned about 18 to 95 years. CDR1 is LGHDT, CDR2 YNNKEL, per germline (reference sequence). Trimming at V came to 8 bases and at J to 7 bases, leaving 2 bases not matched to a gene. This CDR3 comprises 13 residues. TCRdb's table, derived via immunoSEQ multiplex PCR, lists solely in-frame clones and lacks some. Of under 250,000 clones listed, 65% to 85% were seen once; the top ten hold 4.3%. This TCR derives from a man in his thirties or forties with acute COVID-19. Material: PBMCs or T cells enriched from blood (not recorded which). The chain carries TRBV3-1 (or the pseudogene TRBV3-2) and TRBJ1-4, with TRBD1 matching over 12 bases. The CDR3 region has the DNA TGTGCCAGCGGGGGACAGGGGGCTGAAAAACTGTTTTTT. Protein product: CASGGQGAEKLFF.